What follows are 18 T cell receptor beta chains derived from one specimen sequenced in a study of Graves' ophthalmopathy and Graves' hyperthyroidism. TCR beta CDR3 regions were amplified from RNA transcripts. A first-round RT-PCR used HTBI primers, followed by a second-round multiplex PCR. One entry per CDR3 protein results from TCRdb running MiXCR on the multiplex PCR reads. The profile covers about 210,000 distinct CDR3 sequences, with 25% to 30% appearing a single time and 9.1% taken by the ten largest. Sample: peripheral blood. The receptor set was obtained from a man aged 45 to 65 with Graves' ophthalmopathy.

Many counts were recorded for this clonotype. The chain has TRBV6-2 or TRBV6-3 and TRBJ1-5, with a tentative D call TRBD1 (5 bases). CDR1 MNHEY and CDR2 SVGEGT come from the germline V gene. The length of the CDR3 is 15 residues. The V gene lost 7 bases and the J gene lost 3 bases, with 16 bases spanning the gap. As DNA, the CDR3 is TGTGCCAGCATGCGGGGCTGGGATAACAATCAGCCCCAGCATTTT. This gives the protein CASMRGWDNNQPQHF.

This clonotype came up many times. The chain has TRBV7-9 and TRBJ2-4; unclear D gene. CDR1 SEHNR and CDR2 FQNEAQ come from the germline V gene (reference sequence). V lost 8 bases and J lost 0, with 11 bases in between. This CDR3 is built from 14 residues. Here the CDR3 DNA reads TGTGCCAGCGGATCATCGTTAGCCAAAAACATTCAGTACTTC. It encodes CASGSSLAKNIQYF.

This clonotype occurred many times. The V and J genes are TRBV5-6 and TRBJ1-1, with a possible D match to TRBD1 (5 bases). V lost 1 base, J lost 8 bases, and 6 bases lay in between. The germline CDR1 and CDR2 sequences are SGHDT and YYEEEE. This CDR3 contains 11 residues. In nucleotides, the CDR3 is TGTGCCAGCAGCTTGAACAGGGAAGCTTTCTTT. Encoded protein: CASSLNREAFF.

This clonotype was observed many times. The V gene is TRBV7-2, the J gene TRBJ2-7; 11 bases map to TRBD2. In germline, CDR1 is SGHTA, CDR2 FQGNSA. The CDR3 runs 15 residues. The J segment lost 3 bases and the V segment lost 1 base, leaving 2 bases of the junction unmatched. CDR3 protein: CASSLGGTSGYEQYF. CDR3 in DNA: TGTGCCAGCAGCTTAGGGGGGACTAGCGGCTACGAGCAGTACTTC.

In its sample, this clonotype was seen many times. This chain joins TRBV27 and TRBJ2-7, with D perhaps matching TRBD1 or TRBD2 (9 bases each). The CDR3 extends over 16 amino acids. From germline, CDR1 is MNHEY and CDR2 SMNVEV (reference sequence). V lost 8 bases to trimming and J lost 6 bases, with 26 bases between them. Here the CDR3 DNA reads TGTGCCAGCGCCGCGGACAGGGGAGGAGCGGGAGGCGAGCAGTACTTC. Translation gives CASAADRGGAGGEQYF.

This clonotype occurred a few times. The V gene is TRBV20-1, the J gene TRBJ2-7, with 9 nucleotides matching TRBD2. CDR3 length: 15 residues. Per the germline V gene, CDR1 is DFQATT and CDR2 is SNEGSKA (reference sequence). After removal of 0 bases from V and 2 bases from J, the junction contained 5 bases not matched to a gene. CDR3 residues: CSARDGGRATYEQYF. The CDR3 coding sequence is TGCAGTGCTAGAGATGGCGGGAGGGCAACCTACGAGCAGTACTTC.

This clonotype was seen repeatedly, ten times or more. The rearrangement joins TRBV6-2 or TRBV6-3 to TRBJ2-7; D gene uncertain. Looked up from germline, CDR1 is MNHEY and CDR2 is SVGEGT. The CDR3 extends over 15 amino acids. V dropped 4 bases and J dropped 5 bases, with 18 bases sitting between them. The CDR3 region has the DNA TGTGCCAGCAGTTGGCCGAAGGTGTCGAGCAACGAGCAGTACTTC. This sequence encodes CASSWPKVSSNEQYF.

This clonotype was found many times. CDR3 sequence: CASSPRPNTEAFF. The DNA for the CDR3 is TGTGCCAGCAGCCCGAGACCGAACACTGAAGCTTTCTTT. This chain uses TRBV6-5 with TRBJ1-1; no clear D. This CDR3 comprises 13 residues. Looked up from germline, CDR1 is MNHEY and CDR2 is SVGAGI. The V gene lost 6 bases and the J gene lost 1 base, with 9 bases spanning the gap.

CDR3 nucleotide sequence: TGTGCCAGCAGTTACTCCACCGGGATAATCGGTACGAGGCAGTACTTC. Translating gives CASSYSTGIIGTRQYF. This chain uses TRBV6-5 with TRBJ2-7, with D possibly being TRBD2 (5 bases). V was shortened by 0 bases and J by 9 bases, with 21 bases between the two germline ends. The CDR3 sequence is 16 residues long. Germline V gives CDR1 MNHEY, CDR2 SVGAGI.

This clonotype was observed at least ten times. V is TRBV7-8 and J is TRBJ1-2, with unresolved D. V lost 1 base and J 4 bases, leaving 10 bases between the germline ends. CDR3 length equals 14 residues. Germline lookup yields CDR1 SGHVS and CDR2 FQNEAQ. Written as DNA, the CDR3 is TGTGCCAGCAGCTTAGATCCGGGAAGCTATGGCTACACCTTC. Encoded protein: CASSLDPGSYGYTF.

This clonotype was detected many times. The gene calls are TRBV6-5 and TRBJ1-2; D is unclear. Trimming took off 9 bases at V and 4 bases at J, with 18 bases between the two ends. Germline V gene sequence: CDR1 MNHEY, CDR2 SVGAGI. This CDR3 has 14 residues. CDR3 sequence reads: CASYSGGSSYGYTF. In nucleotides, the CDR3 is TGTGCCAGTTATAGCGGAGGCTCTTCCTATGGCTACACCTTC.

The chain combines TRBV6-2 or TRBV6-3 with TRBJ2-7; 10 bases are a match to TRBD2. The V and J ends lost 7 bases and 5 bases, in that order; junction bases with no gene match: 8. The germline V gene has CDR1 MNHEY and CDR2 SVGEGT. The CDR3 is 14 residues long. The CDR3 DNA reads as TGTGCCAGCAATCTGGCTAGCGGGAGCCACGAGCAGTACTTC. Its protein product is CASNLASGSHEQYF.

This clonotype was seen at least ten times. V is TRBV6-2 or TRBV6-3 and J is TRBJ2-3, with D uncertain. V was clipped by 1 base and J by 2 bases, with 1 base between them. Germline-derived CDR1 and CDR2 are MNHEY and SVGEGT. The CDR3 consists of 12 residues. The CDR3 region is CASSYYTDTQYF. The CDR3 nucleotides are TGTGCCAGCAGTTACTACACAGATACGCAGTATTTT.

In its sample, this clonotype was seen many times. This rearrangement joins TRBV28 to TRBJ1-1; 7 bases agree with TRBD1. V lost 5 bases, J lost 3 bases, and 12 bases stayed unmatched. Germline CDR1 and CDR2: MDHEN and SYDVKM. The CDR3 consists of 16 residues. The CDR3 DNA is TGTGCCAGCAGTCCTCCCTTTGGAGGGGGCTACACTGAAGCTTTCTTT. Translation gives CASSPPFGGGYTEAFF.

The sample holds many counts of this clonotype. The rearrangement joins TRBV11-2 to TRBJ2-3; TRBD2 aligns across 10 bases. This CDR3 contains 16 residues. Losses at the gene ends were 5 bases for V and 9 bases for J; bases not matched to a gene: 14. Germline CDR1 is SGHAT and CDR2 is FQNNGV. Here the CDR3 reads CASSKILAGALKTQYF. The CDR3, as DNA: TGTGCCAGCAGCAAAATCCTAGCGGGAGCACTCAAAACGCAGTATTTT.

This clonotype was recorded at least ten times. The chain carries TRBV10-3 and TRBJ1-1, with 10 positions matching TRBD1. V lost 5 bases and J lost 5; bases outside the gene matches: 8. The V gene's germline CDR1 is ENHRY and CDR2 SYGVKD. The CDR3 loop spans 15 amino acids. DNA of the CDR3: TGTGCCATCAGTACCCCGGGACAGGGGAAGACTGAAGCTTTCTTT. Translating gives CAISTPGQGKTEAFF.

In its sample, this clonotype was seen many times. The chain links TRBV27 to TRBJ2-6; D not certain. The CDR3 length is 17 residues. Per germline, CDR1 MNHEY and CDR2 SMNVEV (reference sequence). V gave up 0 bases and J gave up 4 bases, with 13 bases separating them. CDR3 in amino acids: CASSLSRWQSGANVLTF. The CDR3 region has the DNA TGTGCCAGCAGTTTATCCAGGTGGCAGTCCGGGGCCAACGTCCTGACTTTC.

This clonotype has a count of ten or more. The rearrangement links TRBV20-1 to TRBJ2-7; TRBD2 aligns across 9 bases. Germline CDR1 reads DFQATT; CDR2 reads SNEGSKA (reference sequence). The CDR3 consists of 15 residues. V was pared by 0 bases and J by 4 bases, with 7 bases of the junction left unmatched. CDR3 sequence (DNA): TGCAGTGCTAGAGATCTGCGGGAGGGCCGGTACGAGCAGTACTTC. Translation gives CSARDLREGRYEQYF.